Shown below are 18 T cell receptor beta chains from a single sample sequenced in a study of blood T cell repertoires in COVID-19. Some clones are missing from TCRdb's copy, which holds only in-frame ones; the method was immunoSEQ multiplex PCR. The table has fewer than 100,000 clones, 91% seen once. The material sequenced was peripheral blood. The receptor set was obtained from a woman between 50 and 59 years old in a cohort sampled during active COVID-19.

This sequence joins TRBV21-1 and TRBJ2-2; TRBD2 was called by the table and not checked on the DNA. TRBV21-1 corresponds to a pseudogene. The CDR3 covers 16 residues. CDR3 DNA sequence: TGTGCCAGCGGCCAGCACGGGGAGGGGAACACCGGGGAGCTGTTTTTT. This encodes CASGQHGEGNTGELFF.

The chain uses TRBV5-1 and TRBJ1-5; TRBD1 matches at 7 bases. After removal of 0 bases from V and 6 bases from J, the junction contained 6 bases not matched to a gene. Germline CDR1 reads SGHRS; CDR2 reads YFSETQ. The CDR3 is 15 amino acids. This chain's CDR3 is CASSLEGTAAQPQHF. The CDR3 DNA is TGCGCCAGCAGCTTGGAAGGGACAGCGGCTCAGCCCCAGCATTTT.

The rearrangement joins TRBV7-9 to TRBJ1-4; maybe TRBD1 (5 bases). Germline values: CDR1 SEHNR, CDR2 FQNEAQ (reference sequence). Trimming removed 4 bases at V and 8 bases at J, with 17 bases between. The CDR3 runs to 15 residues. The CDR3 DNA follows: TGTGCCAGCAGCTCGCCGGGGGACGCGAAGGAAAAACTGTTTTTT. It is translated as CASSSPGDAKEKLFF.

The rearrangement uses TRBV28 and TRBJ1-6, with 9 bases aligning to TRBD1. Trimming removed 5 bases from V and 4 bases from J; junction bases left unmatched: 12. CDR3 length equals 18 residues. CDR1 is MDHEN, CDR2 SYDVKM, per germline. DNA for the CDR3: TGTGCCAGCAGTCCGGGACAGGGAATTCGGGCTTATAATTCACCCCTCCACTTT. Its protein product is CASSPGQGIRAYNSPLHF.

The rearrangement uses TRBV21-1 and TRBJ2-1; the table's D gene call, TRBD2, was not cross checked with the DNA. TRBV21-1 is noted as a pseudogene. This CDR3 has 16 residues. Written as DNA, the CDR3 is TGTGCCAGCAGCAAAGATTGGGGGGGAGGCTACAATGAGCAGTTCTTC. Protein sequence: CASSKDWGGGYNEQFF.

V usage is TRBV11-1 and J usage is TRBJ2-7; 10 bases fit TRBD1. Germline V gene sequence: CDR1 SGHAT, CDR2 FQDESV (reference sequence). J lost 5 bases, V lost 5 bases, and 9 bases had no gene match. The CDR3 consists of 15 residues. The CDR3 here is CASSHAGQGFHEQYF. As DNA, the CDR3 is TGTGCCAGCAGCCACGCGGGACAGGGGTTCCACGAGCAGTACTTC.

The chain uses TRBV19 and TRBJ2-1, with D perhaps TRBD2 (5 bases). Germline assignment: CDR1 LNHDA and CDR2 SQIVND (reference sequence). The CDR3 extends over 15 amino acids. Trimming took off 3 bases at V and 1 base at J, with 10 bases between the two ends. CDR3 sequence reads: CASSMAGLSYNEQFF. CDR3 DNA sequence: TGTGCCAGTAGTATGGCGGGTCTATCCTACAATGAGCAGTTCTTC.

J is TRBJ1-2 and V is TRBV4-2, with TRBD1 matching 12 bases. CDR1 and CDR2 from the germline V gene are LGHNA and YNFKEQ. With 0 bases clipped from V and 4 bases from J, the junction kept 6 bases outside the gene matches. The CDR3 has 17 residues. DNA for the CDR3: TGTGCCAGCAGCCAAGATAGTGGGACAGGGGGCTTCTATGGCTACACCTTC. It codes for CASSQDSGTGGFYGYTF.

The chain has TRBV5-1 and TRBJ1-1, with a weak D call TRBD1 (5 bases). Germline V gives CDR1 SGHRS, CDR2 YFSETQ. Trimming took off 4 bases at V and 7 bases at J, with 23 bases between the two ends. CDR3 length: 16 amino acids. The CDR3 nucleotides read TGCGCCAGCAGCAGGTTCGACAGAGGCTCTCAACATGAAGCTTTCTTT. Translating it yields CASSRFDRGSQHEAFF. The complete variable domain, with remaining parts taken from reference TRBV5-1 and TRBJ1-1, reads KAGVTQTPRYLIKTRGQQVTLSCSPISGHRSVSWYQQTPGQGLQFLFEYFSETQRNKGNFPGRFSGRQFSNSRSEMNVSTLELGDSALYLCASSRFDRGSQHEAFFGQGTRLTVV.

The chain uses TRBV28 and TRBJ1-5, with D possibly matching TRBD1 (5 bases). Per the germline V gene, CDR1 is MDHEN and CDR2 is SYDVKM. V was shortened by 6 bases and J by 3 bases, with 21 bases between the two germline ends. There are 17 residues in the CDR3. This CDR3 is CASSSAEGRVPNQPQHF. CDR3 coding DNA: TGTGCCAGCAGCTCGGCGGAGGGGCGCGTGCCCAATCAGCCCCAGCATTTT.

Details on this clone: Different DNA sequences within this sample yield the same CDR3. The chain is built from TRBV6-1 and TRBJ1-1; D gene unclear. The CDR3 spans 14 residues. With 2 bases removed from V and 4 bases from J, the gap between germline ends came to 11 bases. Germline V lookup: CDR1 MNHNS, CDR2 SASEGT. CDR3: CASSEPGLGTEAFF. The CDR3 DNA follows: TGTGCCAGCAGTGAACCGGGGTTGGGCACTGAAGCTTTCTTT.

The rearrangement links TRBV7-8 to TRBJ1-1, with TRBD1 matching over 7 bases. The germline CDR1 and CDR2 sequences are SGHVS and FQNEAQ. The junction had 22 bases not matched to a gene; V was cut back by 0 bases and J by 12 bases. The CDR3 runs 18 residues. This CDR3 is CASSLATGQDITPPLTFF. Written as DNA, the CDR3 is TGTGCCAGCAGCTTAGCCACTGGACAGGACATTACCCCCCCTCTGACTTTCTTT.

Only one count was recorded for this clone. The chain links TRBV4-1 to TRBJ2-4, with D unresolved. Germline CDR1 reads MGHRA; CDR2 reads YSYEKL. This CDR3 is built from 15 residues. Deletions cut 1 base from V and 0 bases from J, with 7 bases between. CDR3: CASSQVPLAKNIQYF. CDR3 bases: TGCGCCAGCAGCCAAGTCCCCCTAGCCAAAAACATTCAGTACTTC.

V gene TRBV3-1 (or the pseudogene TRBV3-2) combines with J gene TRBJ2-1; a possible D gene is TRBD1 (6 bases). The CDR3 loop spans 13 amino acids. Germline CDR1 reads LGHDT; CDR2 reads YNNKEL (reference sequence). V gave up 2 bases and J gave up 6 bases, with 8 bases separating them. In DNA, the CDR3 is TGTGCCAGCAGCCAACGAGGGGGCAATGAGCAGTTCTTC. Translated, it gives CASSQRGGNEQFF.

V is TRBV29-1 and J is TRBJ1-1, with a tentative D call TRBD1 (6 bases). Germline V lookup: CDR1 SQVTM, CDR2 ANQGSEA. The CDR3 runs to 16 residues. Between the trimmed V and J ends, which lost 5 bases and 1 base, there was a span of 20 bases. CDR3 protein: CSVIQRPGQRNTEAFF. The CDR3 nucleotides read TGCAGCGTTATTCAAAGACCGGGACAACGGAACACTGAAGCTTTCTTT.

This chain connects TRBV21-1 to TRBJ1-2; the D call of TRBD1 is as the table states it, not checked on the DNA. TRBV21-1 is described as a pseudogene. The CDR3 contains 16 residues. The CDR3 DNA reads as TGTGCCAGCAGCAAAACCCGGACAGGCAAGAACTATGGCTACACCTTC. This sequence encodes CASSKTRTGKNYGYTF.

V usage is TRBV29-1 and J usage is TRBJ2-7; 9 bases fit TRBD1. In germline, CDR1 is SQVTM, CDR2 ANQGSEA. The CDR3 runs to 12 residues. V shed 4 bases and J 6 bases; nucleotides not matched to a gene: 4. CDR3: CSVGTGAPEQYF. In nucleotides, the CDR3 is TGCAGCGTTGGGACAGGGGCCCCCGAGCAGTACTTC.

This clone was seen once. This chain joins TRBV9 and TRBJ1-2, with D tentatively TRBD1 (6 bases). V dropped 2 bases and J dropped 8 bases, with 16 bases sitting between them. This CDR3 is built from 14 residues. The germline V gene has CDR1 SGDLS and CDR2 YYNGEE. The CDR3 bases are TGTGCCAGCAGCGTTACCATTCAGGGGCGCGGCTACACCTTC. Protein product: CASSVTIQGRGYTF.